A selection of T cell receptor beta chains follows, all from one sample in a study of Ad26.COV2.S vaccination and SARS-CoV-2 variants. Produced via immunoSEQ multiplex PCR; TCRdb's table is partial and in-frame only. The sample carries 450,000 to 550,000 clones, roughly 87% recorded once. Sample: peripheral blood, taken in a trial of Ad26.COV2.S vaccine versus placebo. These receptors were taken from a person between 18 and 60 years old who received the Ad26.COV2.S COVID-19 vaccine or a placebo. CDR3s include the opening cysteine and the closing phenylalanine or tryptophan. D genes are given only for firm matches.

D gene,V gene,J gene,CDR3 protein
NA,TRBV18,TRBJ2-7,CASSPLPVREQYF
NA,TRBV6-5,TRBJ2-5,CASSNLASAFNAQYF
TRBD1,TRBV3-1/TRBV3-2,TRBJ1-2,CASSQSGTGEWNYGYTF
TRBD1,TRBV7-9,TRBJ1-4,CASSPAPDRDRYNEKLFF
NA,TRBV29-1,TRBJ1-2,CSVATDASDGYTF
NA,TRBV6-2/TRBV6-3,TRBJ1-2,CASSYSARDYGYTF
TRBD2,TRBV27,TRBJ2-1,CASSSSGGAFHEQFF
NA,TRBV30,TRBJ1-1,CAWTSTEKAEAFF
NA,TRBV6-5,TRBJ1-5,CASSYSAGNQPQHF
NA,TRBV4-3,TRBJ1-2,CASSQETGNYGYTF
NA,TRBV20-1,TRBJ2-7,CSASPGYEQYF
NA,TRBV7-9,TRBJ2-1,CASTPVVINYNEQFF
NA,TRBV28,TRBJ1-4,CASSLSQGTNEKLFF
NA,TRBV27,TRBJ2-1,CASSERPSYNEQFF
NA,TRBV6-5,TRBJ1-2,CASSAGPSYGYTF
NA,TRBV6-5,TRBJ1-1,CASSYSPGGRTTEAFF
NA,TRBV3-1/TRBV3-2,TRBJ1-5,CASSQDGRGPQHF
TRBD2,TRBV5-1,TRBJ2-1,CASSLGLASGRGAYNEQFF
TRBD1,TRBV9,TRBJ2-7,CASSLGAQTGSYEQYF
NA,TRBV7-2,TRBJ1-1,CASSSAWAGIVDTEAFF
NA,TRBV19,TRBJ1-1,CASSSRLPLNTEAFF
NA,TRBV9,TRBJ2-2,CASTAGGSGELFF
NA,TRBV13,TRBJ1-1,CASSLVGQGKNTEAFF
NA,TRBV7-6,TRBJ1-3,CASSLVASDSGNTIYF
TRBD1,TRBV6-5,TRBJ1-1,CASSTSRGQTEAFF
TRBD1,TRBV2,TRBJ1-1,CASSDTGAAFF
TRBD2,TRBV11-3,TRBJ2-3,CASSVAGSGGVADTQYF
NA,TRBV7-9,TRBJ2-3,CASSWEASTDTQYF
NA,TRBV18,TRBJ2-1,CASFLVVTNEQFF
NA,TRBV6-5,TRBJ1-5,CASSYGGDNQPQHF
NA,TRBV25-1,TRBJ1-1,CASGGIGNTEAFF
NA,TRBV5-1,TRBJ2-7,CASSLDRAYEQYF
TRBD2,TRBV3-1/TRBV3-2,TRBJ2-1,CASSQAVISGTSALRGSYNEQFF
NA,TRBV27,TRBJ1-5,CASSFLGGGQPQHF
TRBD1,TRBV18,TRBJ2-5,CASSEGQGNWETQYF
TRBD1,TRBV7-8,TRBJ1-2,CASSLVQGAGYTF
NA,TRBV19,TRBJ2-2,CASRPAWTTANTGELFF
NA,TRBV27,TRBJ2-7,CASSTTRNYEQYF
TRBD1,TRBV30,TRBJ2-3,CAWSAQGKFREQGVTDTQYF
TRBD2,TRBV7-6,TRBJ2-7,CASSLEPGTSGRGSEQYF
TRBD1,TRBV2,TRBJ1-4,CASSDRGANEKLFF
TRBD1,TRBV19,TRBJ1-2,CASTLDRRASINGYTF